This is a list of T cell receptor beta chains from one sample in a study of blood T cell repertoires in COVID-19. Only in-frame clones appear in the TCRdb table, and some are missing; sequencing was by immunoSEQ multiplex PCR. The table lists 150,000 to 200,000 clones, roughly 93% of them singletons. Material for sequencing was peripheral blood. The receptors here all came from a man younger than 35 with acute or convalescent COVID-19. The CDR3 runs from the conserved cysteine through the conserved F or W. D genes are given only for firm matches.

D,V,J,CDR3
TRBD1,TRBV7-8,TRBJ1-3,CASSLARGGERNTIYF
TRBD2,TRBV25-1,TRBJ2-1,CASSGWASGNNEQFF
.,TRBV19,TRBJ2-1,CASSPLGGANEQFF
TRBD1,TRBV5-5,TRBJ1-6,CASSSIQGYNSPLHF
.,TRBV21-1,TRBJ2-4,CASTYEGGLAAIFKNIQYF
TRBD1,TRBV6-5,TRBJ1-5,CASRDRVLGNQPQHF
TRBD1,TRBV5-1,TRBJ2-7,CASSLARDRGYEQYF
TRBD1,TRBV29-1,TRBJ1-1,CSVEDPARGRHTEAFF
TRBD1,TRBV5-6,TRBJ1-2,CASRDGTGNYGYTF
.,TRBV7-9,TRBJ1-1,CASSPKTGLNTEAFF
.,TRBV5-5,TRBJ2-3,CASSFLPGFSTDTQYF
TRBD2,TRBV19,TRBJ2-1,CASSKTSGGNNEQFF
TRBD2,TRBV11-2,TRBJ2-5,CASSPSWREGKETQYF
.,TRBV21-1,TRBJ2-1,CASSKTVGRGGISYNEQFF
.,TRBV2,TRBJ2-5,CASWGGGVQETQYF
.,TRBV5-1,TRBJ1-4,CASSTDGGTQYEKLFF
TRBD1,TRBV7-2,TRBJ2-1,CASSLDRGLYNEQFF
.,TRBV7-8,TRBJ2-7,CASSRLVVGSEQYF
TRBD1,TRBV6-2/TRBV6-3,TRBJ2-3,CASSSLVGQGLDTQYF
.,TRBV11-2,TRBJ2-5,CASSSDYWETQYF
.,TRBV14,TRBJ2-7,CASSQDPWDSLSYEQYF
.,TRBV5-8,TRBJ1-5,CASSLGPGQYTDDQPQHF
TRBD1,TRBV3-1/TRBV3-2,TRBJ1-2,CASSPPGTGGSDGYTF
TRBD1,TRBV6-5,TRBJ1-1,CASSYQGAPGSTAFF
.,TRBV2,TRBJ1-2,CASSRTAQTTGYTF
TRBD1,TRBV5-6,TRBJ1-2,CASSFQQGTAYGYTF
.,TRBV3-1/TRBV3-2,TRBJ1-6,CASSQAEGWGSPLHF
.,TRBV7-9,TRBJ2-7,CASSLSQGGSSYEQYF
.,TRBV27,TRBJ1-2,CASSLSDSYGYTF
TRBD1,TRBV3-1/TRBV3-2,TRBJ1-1,CASSQGGTGGGWTEAFF
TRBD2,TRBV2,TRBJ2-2,CASPTSGGNTGELFF
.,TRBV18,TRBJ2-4,CASSPPRGKNIQYF
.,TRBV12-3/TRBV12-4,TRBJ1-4,CASSPFKKLFF
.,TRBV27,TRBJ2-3,CASSPGGGTDTQYF
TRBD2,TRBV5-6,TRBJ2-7,CASSLGELRLAGSYEQYF
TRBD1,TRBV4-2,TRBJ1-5,CASSQERGQNHQPQHF
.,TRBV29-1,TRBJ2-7,CSVDVAGNGYEQYF
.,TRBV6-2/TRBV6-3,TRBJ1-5,CASSYSQGRTLNQPQHF
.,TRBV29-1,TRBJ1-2,CSVGGLANYGYTF
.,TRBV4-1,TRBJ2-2,CASSQLSGELFF
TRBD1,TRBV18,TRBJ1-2,CASSPTMGQDYGYTF
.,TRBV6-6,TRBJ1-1,CASSPQENTEAFF
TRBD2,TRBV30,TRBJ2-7,CAWSDTLAGALSYEQYF
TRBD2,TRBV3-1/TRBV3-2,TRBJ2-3,CASSHTLAGGLLSTDTQYF
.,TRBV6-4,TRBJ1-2,CASSPRRGGGYTF